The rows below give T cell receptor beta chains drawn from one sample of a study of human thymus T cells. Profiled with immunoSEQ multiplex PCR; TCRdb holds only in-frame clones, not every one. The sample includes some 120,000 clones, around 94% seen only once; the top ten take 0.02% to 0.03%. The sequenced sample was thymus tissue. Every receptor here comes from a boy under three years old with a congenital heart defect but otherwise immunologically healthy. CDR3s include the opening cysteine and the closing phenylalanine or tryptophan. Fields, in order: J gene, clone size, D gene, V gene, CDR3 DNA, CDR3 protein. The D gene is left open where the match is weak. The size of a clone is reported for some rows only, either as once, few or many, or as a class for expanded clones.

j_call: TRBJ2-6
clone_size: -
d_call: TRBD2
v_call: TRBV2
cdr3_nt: TGTGCCAGCAGTGAACGGACTAGCGGGTTCTCTGGGGCCAACGTCCTGACTTTC
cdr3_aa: CASSERTSGFSGANVLTF

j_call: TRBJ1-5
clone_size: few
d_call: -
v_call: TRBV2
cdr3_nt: TGTGCCAGCAGTGGAGGCAGGAATCAGCCCCAGCATTTT
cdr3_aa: CASSGGRNQPQHF

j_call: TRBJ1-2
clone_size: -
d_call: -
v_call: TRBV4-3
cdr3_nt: TGCGCCAGCAGCCAAGTATCGACAGGAACTCTCTATGGCTACACCTTC
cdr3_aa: CASSQVSTGTLYGYTF

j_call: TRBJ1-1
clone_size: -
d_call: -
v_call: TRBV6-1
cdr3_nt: TGTGCCAGCAACCACGGGGGTGGCACTGAAGCTTTCTTT
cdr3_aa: CASNHGGGTEAFF

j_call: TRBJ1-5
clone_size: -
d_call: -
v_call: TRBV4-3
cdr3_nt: TGCGCCAGCAGCCAAGAAAGGGGTTTTCAGCCCCAGCATTTT
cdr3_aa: CASSQERGFQPQHF

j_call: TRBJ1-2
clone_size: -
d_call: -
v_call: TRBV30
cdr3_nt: TGTGCCCAAAGGAACGCCCGGACTAACTATGGCTACACCTTC
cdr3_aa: CAQRNARTNYGYTF

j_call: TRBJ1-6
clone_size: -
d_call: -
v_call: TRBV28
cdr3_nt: TGTGCCAGCCGAGTGACAGCAAACTCACCCCTCCACTTT
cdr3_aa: CASRVTANSPLHF

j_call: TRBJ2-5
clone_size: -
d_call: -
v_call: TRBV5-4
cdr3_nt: TGTGCCAGCAGCGACCAAGGGGGAGAGACCCAGTACTTC
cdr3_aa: CASSDQGGETQYF

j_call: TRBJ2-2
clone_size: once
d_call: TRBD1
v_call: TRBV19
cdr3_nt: TGTGCCAGTAGTATAGGGACAGGGAACACCGGGGAGCTGTTTTTT
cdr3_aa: CASSIGTGNTGELFF

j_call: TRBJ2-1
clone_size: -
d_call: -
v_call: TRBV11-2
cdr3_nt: TGTGCCAGCAGCACGTCGACAGACGATAGCTCCTACAATGAGCAGTTCTTC
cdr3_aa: CASSTSTDDSSYNEQFF

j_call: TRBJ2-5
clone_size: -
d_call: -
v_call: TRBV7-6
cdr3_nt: TGTGCCAGCAGCTTTCGCGGTGCAGAGACCCAGTACTTC
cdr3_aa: CASSFRGAETQYF

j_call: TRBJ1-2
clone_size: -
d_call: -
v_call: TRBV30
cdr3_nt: TGTGCCTCGAGGGCAGTTAGGGGCTACACCTTC
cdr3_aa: CASRAVRGYTF

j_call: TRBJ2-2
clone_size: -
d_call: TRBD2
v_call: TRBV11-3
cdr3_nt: TGTGCCAGCAGCCCGTGGGGGCTAGCGGGGGGGCAGGCTACCGGGGAGCTGTTTTTT
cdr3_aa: CASSPWGLAGGQATGELFF

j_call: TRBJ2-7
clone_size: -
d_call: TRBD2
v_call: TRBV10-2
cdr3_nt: TGCGCCAGCAGTGAGCGGGCGGGGGTGGGAAGCTACGAGCAGTACTTC
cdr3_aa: CASSERAGVGSYEQYF

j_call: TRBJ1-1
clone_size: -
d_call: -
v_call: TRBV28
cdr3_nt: TGTGCCAGCAGTTTCTCGGTCAACACTGAAGCTTTCTTT
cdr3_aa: CASSFSVNTEAFF

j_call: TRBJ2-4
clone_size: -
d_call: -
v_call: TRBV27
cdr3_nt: TGTGCCAGCAGTTTCCAGGGCCCCCTGGGGGCCAAAAACATTCAGTACTTC
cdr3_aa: CASSFQGPLGAKNIQYF

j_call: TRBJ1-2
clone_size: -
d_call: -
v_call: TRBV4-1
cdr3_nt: TGCGCCAGCAGCCAAGACGGCGAAGGCTATGGCTACACCTTC
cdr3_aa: CASSQDGEGYGYTF

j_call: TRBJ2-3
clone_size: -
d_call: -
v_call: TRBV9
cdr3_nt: TGTGCCAGCAGCGGGGACAGGACTAGCAGCACAGATACGCAGTATTTT
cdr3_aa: CASSGDRTSSTDTQYF

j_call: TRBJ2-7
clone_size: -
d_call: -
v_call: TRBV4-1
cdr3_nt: TGCGCCAGCAGCCAACGGCCGAGGGTCCACGAGCAGTACTTC
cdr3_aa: CASSQRPRVHEQYF

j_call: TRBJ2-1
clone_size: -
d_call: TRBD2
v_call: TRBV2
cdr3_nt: TGTGCCAGCATGATAACTAGCGGGGGGACTGGTGAGCAGTTCTTC
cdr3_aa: CASMITSGGTGEQFF

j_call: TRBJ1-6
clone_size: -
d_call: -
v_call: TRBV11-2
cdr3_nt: TGTGCCAGCAGCTTAGCGCGGGCGGGGCGAGTTTATAATTCACCCCTCCACTTT
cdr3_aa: CASSLARAGRVYNSPLHF

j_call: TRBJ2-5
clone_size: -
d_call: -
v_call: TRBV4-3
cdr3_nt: TGCGCCAGCAGCCAAGAAAGTCCCAGGTCCCGCGAGACCCAGTACTTC
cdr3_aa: CASSQESPRSRETQYF

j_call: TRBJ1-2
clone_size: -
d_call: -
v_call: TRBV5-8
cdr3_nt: TGTGCCAGCAGCTGCGAACCCGCTAACTATGGCTACACCTTC
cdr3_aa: CASSCEPANYGYTF

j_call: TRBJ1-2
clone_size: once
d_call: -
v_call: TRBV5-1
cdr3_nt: TGCGCCAGCAGCTTCCTTTCTGACAGCTTAAATGGCTACACCTTC
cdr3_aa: CASSFLSDSLNGYTF

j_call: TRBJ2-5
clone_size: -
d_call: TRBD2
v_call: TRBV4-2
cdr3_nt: TGTGCCAGCAGCCAAGGAGAACGGCTAGCGGGGGGGGAGACCCAGTACTTC
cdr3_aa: CASSQGERLAGGETQYF

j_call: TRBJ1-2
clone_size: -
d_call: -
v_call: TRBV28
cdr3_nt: TGTGCCAGCAGTTTTCTCTATGGCTACACCTTC
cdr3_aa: CASSFLYGYTF